These 8 T cell receptor beta chains originate from one sample sequenced in a study of cytomegalovirus exposure and HLA in healthy donors. PCR employed 60 Vbeta and 13 Jbeta primers. Profiled with immunoSEQ multiplex PCR; TCRdb holds only in-frame clones, not every one. The sample lists about 140,000 clones; 73% were seen once. Sequenced sample: PBMCs. The receptors originated from a human donor in good health.

The V gene is TRBV9, the J gene TRBJ1-1; the D gene is possibly TRBD1 (6 bases). V was cut by 4 bases and J by 10 bases, with 17 bases left in between. Germline V gene lookup returns CDR1 SGDLS and CDR2 YYNGEE. The CDR3 totals 13 residues. The DNA for the CDR3 is TGTGCCAGCAGCACCTCATCGACAGGAGTAGCTTTCTTT. Translation: CASSTSSTGVAFF.

This rearrangement joins TRBV11-2 to TRBJ1-1; tentatively, D is TRBD1 (6 bases). The germline CDR1 and CDR2 sequences are SGHAT and FQNNGV. This CDR3 is 14 amino acids long. The V end lost 5 bases, the J end lost 1 base, and 11 bases lay between the germline ends. As DNA, the CDR3 is TGTGCCAGCAGCCTACTAGGGGGGAACACTGAAGCTTTCTTT. This sequence encodes CASSLLGGNTEAFF.

The chain joins TRBV19 to TRBJ2-1; TRBD2 aligns across 9 bases. This CDR3 spans 15 amino acids. Germline V CDR1 and CDR2: LNHDA, SQIVND (reference sequence). V shed 6 bases, J shed 4 bases, and the junction held 7 bases outside the gene matches. CDR3: CASSISGGDYNEQFF. The CDR3 DNA is TGTGCCAGTAGCATTAGCGGGGGTGATTACAATGAGCAGTTCTTC.

V and J are TRBV7-9 and TRBJ2-1; the match to TRBD1 covers 7 bases. V lost 8 bases and J lost 8; bases outside the gene matches: 6. Germline V gene lookup returns CDR1 SEHNR and CDR2 FQNEAQ (reference sequence). The CDR3 totals 12 residues. The CDR3, as DNA: TGTGCCAGCTTGGACAGGAACTATGAGCAGTTCTTC. This encodes CASLDRNYEQFF.

The chain joins TRBV19 to TRBJ2-3; 7 nucleotides align to TRBD1. In germline, CDR1 is LNHDA, CDR2 SQIVND (reference sequence). V trimming: 4 bases; J trimming: 3 bases; junction bases outside the gene matches: 4. CDR3 length equals 14 residues. The CDR3: CASSTQTGTDTQYF. Written as DNA, the CDR3 is TGTGCCAGTAGTACCCAGACAGGGACAGATACGCAGTATTTT.

This clone turned up a few times. The gene calls are TRBV7-8 and TRBJ1-2; D unclear. Germline assignment: CDR1 SGHVS and CDR2 FQNEAQ. Trimming removed 5 bases from V and 4 bases from J, with 14 bases in between. The CDR3 extends over 14 amino acids. This chain's CDR3 is CASSATRFTYGYTF. DNA of the CDR3: TGTGCCAGCAGCGCGACCAGGTTTACCTATGGCTACACCTTC.

The rearrangement uses TRBV5-1 and TRBJ1-6; 8 positions match TRBD1. CDR1 is SGHRS and CDR2 is YFSETQ in the germline V gene. The CDR3 length is 14 residues. Trimming took 4 bases from V and 10 from J; bases not matched to a gene: 7. The DNA of the CDR3 is TGCGCCAGCAGCGCAGGACAGGGCGGGTCACCCCTCCACTTT. This codes for CASSAGQGGSPLHF.

This clone was seen just once. The chain carries TRBV30 and TRBJ1-2, with no clear D. The CDR3 runs 16 residues. From germline, CDR1 is GTSNPN and CDR2 SVGIG (reference sequence). V was pared by 8 bases and J by 9 bases, with 31 bases between. CDR3 bases: TGTGCCCGTACTAGACGGTCTGTGGGGAGGCATTATTGCTACACCTTC. Protein sequence: CARTRRSVGRHYCYTF.